Following are 26 T cell receptor beta chains from one sample sequenced in a study of control samples from healthy donors and cancer patients. Sequencing used immunoSEQ multiplex PCR; TCRdb keeps in-frame clones, though not all of them. The sample lists 150,000 to 200,000 clones; 70% to 90% were seen once. The source material was blood. Source of these receptors: a woman aged 25 to 39 in good health.

The chain uses TRBV27 and TRBJ2-7; TRBD1 is a possible D gene (6 bases). V was clipped by 5 bases and J by 4 bases, with 12 bases between them. The CDR3 covers 13 residues. CDR1 is MNHEY, CDR2 SMNVEV, per germline (reference sequence). The CDR3 DNA is TGTGCCAGCAGTCAGACAGGAAGGTACGAGCAGTACTTC. This sequence encodes CASSQTGRYEQYF.

The genes are TRBV19 and TRBJ2-5; 11 bases line up with TRBD1. The CDR3 sequence is 15 residues long. CDR1 and CDR2 (germline): LNHDA, SQIVND (reference sequence). V shed 3 bases and J 2 bases; nucleotides not matched to a gene: 2. DNA of the CDR3: TGTGCCAGTAGTATCTGGGACAGGGGGCAAGAGACCCAGTACTTC. Translation gives CASSIWDRGQETQYF.

This clone was counted a single time. This sequence joins TRBV5-6 and TRBJ1-2; 12 nucleotides match TRBD1. V lost 3 bases to trimming and J lost 7 bases; unmatched junction nucleotides: 7. The CDR3 spans 15 residues. CDR1 SGHDT and CDR2 YYEEEE come from the germline V gene. The CDR3 bases are TGTGCCAGCAGCTGGGGGACAGGGGGCACTTCTGGCTACACCTTC. Translated, it gives CASSWGTGGTSGYTF. The variable domain in full, completed from reference TRBV5-6 and TRBJ1-2, reads DAGVTQSPTHLIKTRGQQVTLRCSPKSGHDTVSWYQQALGQGPQFIFQYYEEEERQRGNFPDRFSGHQFPNYSSELNVNALLLGDSALYLCASSWGTGGTSGYTFGSGTRLTVV.

J is TRBJ2-3 and V is TRBV19; 8 bases match TRBD2. Trimming at V came to 5 bases and at J to 1 base, leaving 8 bases not matched to a gene. This CDR3 contains 16 residues. Germline V gene data show CDR1 as LNHDA and CDR2 as SQIVND (reference sequence). CDR3 amino acids: CASSLPGGGRTDTQYF. The CDR3 DNA reads as TGTGCCAGTAGTCTCCCCGGGGGGGGGCGCACAGATACGCAGTATTTT.

CDR3 sequence (DNA): TGCGCCAGCAGCTTGGCCGTCGGGGTCAATGAGCAGTTCTTC. Translated: CASSLAVGVNEQFF. The chain links TRBV5-1 to TRBJ2-1; tentatively, D is TRBD2 (5 bases). The CDR3 has 14 amino acids. The V and J ends lost 0 bases and 6 bases respectively, with 10 bases between them. Looked up from germline, CDR1 is SGHRS and CDR2 is YFSETQ.

The chain joins TRBV2 to TRBJ2-5, with TRBD2 identical over 9 bases. Per germline, CDR1 SNHLY and CDR2 FYNNEI. The CDR3 spans 15 residues. With 4 bases clipped from V and 5 bases from J, the junction kept 8 bases outside the gene matches. The CDR3 nucleotides are TGTGCCAGCAGTGGCGGCTGGACTAGCGCCGAGACCCAGTACTTC. Translating gives CASSGGWTSAETQYF.

This chain connects TRBV5-4 to TRBJ1-2; no definite D call. V was clipped by 0 bases and J by 1 base, with 7 bases between them. CDR3 length equals 14 residues. Germline V gene sequence: CDR1 SGHNT, CDR2 YYREEE (reference sequence). In nucleotides, the CDR3 is TGTGCCAGCAGCTTGGCCACGGGTAACTATGGCTACACCTTC. Translated: CASSLATGNYGYTF. The full variable domain, rest sourced from reference TRBV5-4 and TRBJ1-2, is ETGVTQSPTHLIKTRGQQVTLRCSSQSGHNTVSWYQQALGQGPQFIFQYYREEENGRGNFPPRFSGLQFPNYSSELNVNALELDDSALYLCASSLATGNYGYTFGSGTRLTVV.

In DNA form, the CDR3 reads TGTGCCAGCAGTTTCCCACGGACAGGGGGCGGGTCTGGAAACACCATATATTTT. Protein: CASSFPRTGGGSGNTIYF. The V gene is TRBV28, the J gene TRBJ1-3, with 11 positions matching TRBD1. The CDR3 runs to 18 residues. V gave up 3 bases and J gave up 1 base; unmatched junction bases: 8. Germline loops: CDR1 MDHEN, CDR2 SYDVKM.

A few counts support this clone. The chain joins TRBV7-8 to TRBJ2-3; D is undetermined. In germline, CDR1 is SGHVS, CDR2 FQNEAQ. The CDR3 has 17 residues. Trimming stripped 4 bases from V and 0 bases from J, with 17 bases between. CDR3 region: CASSSKPKLTSTDTQYF. CDR3 bases: TGTGCCAGCAGCTCCAAGCCAAAACTAACTAGCACAGATACGCAGTATTTT.

The genes are TRBV2 and TRBJ1-5, with 8 nucleotides matching TRBD1. Germline CDR1 reads SNHLY; CDR2 reads FYNNEI. Unmatched junction bases numbered 8, after V lost 8 bases and J lost 2 bases. The CDR3 runs 15 residues. CDR3 bases: TGTGCCAGCCAAGTAGGCAGGGGGCGCAATCAGCCCCAGCATTTT. This gives the protein CASQVGRGRNQPQHF.

The rearrangement uses TRBV29-1 and TRBJ1-2, with TRBD1 as a possible D gene (5 bases). The CDR3 runs 12 residues. Trimming left V 4 bases short and J 10 bases short, with 16 bases between. Germline CDR1 reads SQVTM; CDR2 reads ANQGSEA. In DNA, the CDR3 is TGCAGCGTTGGATCCACCACAGGCACCTACACCTTC. This sequence encodes CSVGSTTGTYTF.

V usage is TRBV5-1 and J usage is TRBJ2-1; the D is unclear. V was shortened by 0 bases and J by 9 bases, with 13 bases between the two germline ends. The germline V gene encodes CDR1 SGHRS and CDR2 YFSETQ. CDR3 length: 14 amino acids. The CDR3 region is CASSLGTLPLEQFF. In DNA, the CDR3 is TGCGCCAGCAGCTTGGGTACTCTCCCTCTTGAGCAGTTCTTC.

The chain links TRBV28 to TRBJ2-5; 8 bases fit TRBD1. CDR3 size: 15 residues. Germline CDR1 and CDR2: MDHEN and SYDVKM. The V and J ends lost 5 bases and 2 bases, in that order; junction bases with no gene match: 7. CDR3: CASSRPGGRQETQYF. The CDR3 coding sequence is TGTGCCAGCAGTCGGCCAGGGGGCCGGCAAGAGACCCAGTACTTC.

A few counts support this clone. The V and J genes are TRBV10-3 and TRBJ1-3, with TRBD1 matching over 8 bases. The germline V gene encodes CDR1 ENHRY and CDR2 SYGVKD. The ends lost 3 bases at V and 2 bases at J; junction bases unmatched: 3. This CDR3 has 15 residues. The CDR3 DNA sequence: TGTGCCATCAGTGACCGGGACAGGCCTGGAAACACCATATATTTT. This sequence encodes CAISDRDRPGNTIYF.

This clone was counted a few times. CDR3 residues: CTSSQDEGRESKNEQYF. CDR3 DNA sequence: TGCACCAGCAGCCAAGATGAGGGGCGGGAAAGCAAAAACGAGCAGTACTTC. The chain combines TRBV1 with TRBJ2-7; TRBD2, as called in the table, went unchecked against the DNA. TRBV1 is an annotated pseudogene. CDR3 size: 17 residues.

The chain combines TRBV19 with TRBJ1-5; D is unresolved. Between the trimmed V and J ends, which lost 10 bases and 3 bases, there was a span of 13 bases. The CDR3 has 13 residues. Germline V CDR1 and CDR2: LNHDA, SQIVND (reference sequence). In DNA form, the CDR3 reads TGTGCCACGTCCTTGGAGATCAATCAGCCCCAGCATTTT. It is translated as CATSLEINQPQHF.

The chain carries TRBV5-1 and TRBJ2-1, with D unclear. The ends were cut back, 0 bases at V and 6 bases at J, with 4 bases in the middle. There are 12 residues in the CDR3. CDR1 is SGHRS and CDR2 is YFSETQ in the germline V gene. The CDR3 sequence: CASSLEINEQFF. DNA for the CDR3: TGCGCCAGCAGCTTGGAAATCAATGAGCAGTTCTTC. Full variable domain (outside the CDR3, taken from reference TRBV5-1 and TRBJ2-1): KAGVTQTPRYLIKTRGQQVTLSCSPISGHRSVSWYQQTPGQGLQFLFEYFSETQRNKGNFPGRFSGRQFSNSRSEMNVSTLELGDSALYLCASSLEINEQFFGPGTRLTVL.

This clone was detected only once. The chain combines TRBV27 with TRBJ1-5; D perhaps matches TRBD1 (5 bases). Germline V gene lookup returns CDR1 MNHEY and CDR2 SMNVEV (reference sequence). The CDR3 sequence is 15 residues long. Trimming took off 3 bases at V and 1 base at J, with 10 bases between the two ends. The CDR3 is CASSLRWGSNQPQHF. In nucleotides, the CDR3 is TGTGCCAGCAGTTTGAGGTGGGGGAGCAATCAGCCCCAGCATTTT.

The table lists this clone with a few counts. The chain is built from TRBV10-3 and TRBJ1-3; unclear D gene. Trimming took off 0 bases at V and 2 bases at J, with 8 bases between the two ends. The length of the CDR3 is 15 residues. CDR1 and CDR2 from the germline V gene are ENHRY and SYGVKD. DNA for the CDR3: TGTGCCATCAGTGAGTCGACTCCCGCTGGAAACACCATATATTTT. It is translated as CAISESTPAGNTIYF.

The chain is built from TRBV4-2 and TRBJ1-2; D gene uncertain. Germline assignment: CDR1 LGHNA and CDR2 YNFKEQ. The CDR3 sequence is 13 residues long. The ends were cut back, 0 bases at V and 7 bases at J, with 9 bases in the middle. CDR3 region: CASSQETGGGYTF. DNA of the CDR3: TGTGCCAGCAGCCAAGAGACCGGTGGTGGCTACACCTTC.

This chain joins TRBV19 and TRBJ2-5, with TRBD2 as a possible D gene (5 bases). The CDR3 covers 12 residues. The V and J ends lost 5 bases and 1 base respectively, with 5 bases between them. The germline CDR1 and CDR2 sequences are LNHDA and SQIVND (reference sequence). CDR3 coding DNA: TGTGCCAGTAGTCGGGGCCAAGAGACCCAGTACTTC. Encoded protein: CASSRGQETQYF.

The rearrangement links TRBV6-6 to TRBJ1-2; no reliable D call. The length of the CDR3 is 14 residues. Germline CDR1 and CDR2: MNHNY and SVGAGI (reference sequence). The V gene lost 6 bases and the J gene lost 3 bases, with 14 bases spanning the gap. The CDR3 region is CASRTTADYYGYTF. CDR3 nucleotides: TGTGCCAGCAGAACTACAGCCGATTACTATGGCTACACCTTC.

CDR3 nucleotides: TGTGCCAGCAGGGACTCCGGGGATGAAAAACTGTTTTTT. Its protein is CASRDSGDEKLFF. V usage is TRBV7-9 and J usage is TRBJ1-4; D unresolved. With 6 bases removed from V and 6 bases from J, the gap between germline ends came to 11 bases. Germline CDR1 SEHNR, CDR2 FQNEAQ (reference sequence). The CDR3 has 13 amino acids.

The chain links TRBV5-3 to TRBJ1-1; perhaps TRBD1 as D (5 bases). TRBV5-3 is an open reading frame, and its role is uncertain. The CDR3 spans 13 residues. Trimming took off 2 bases at V and 4 bases at J, with 9 bases between the two ends. Here the CDR3 DNA reads TGTGCCAGAAGCTTCGGGGCGGGCACTGAAGCTTTCTTT. It yields the protein CARSFGAGTEAFF.

This clone was observed once. The rearrangement joins TRBV29-1 to TRBJ1-1; D ambiguous. V lost 5 bases and J 6 bases, leaving 16 bases between the germline ends. This CDR3 spans 13 amino acids. CDR1 SQVTM and CDR2 ANQGSEA come from the germline V gene. CDR3 nucleotide sequence: TGCAGCGTTTGGGCAGAAAGGAAGCCTGAAGCTTTCTTT. Translation: CSVWAERKPEAFF.

The CDR3 DNA follows: TGTGCCAGACGGGGCACTGAAGCTTTCTTT. This gives the protein CARRGTEAFF. The V and J genes are TRBV11-3 and TRBJ1-1; D ambiguous. The germline CDR1 and CDR2 sequences are SGHNT and YENEEA. The length of the CDR3 is 10 residues. Trimming pared 9 bases from V and 4 bases from J, leaving 6 bases between. Filled out from reference TRBV11-3 and TRBJ1-1, the complete variable domain reads EAGVVQSPRYKIIEKKQPVAFWCNPISGHNTLYWYLQNLGQGPELLIRYENEEAVDDSQLPKDRFSAERLKGVDSTLKIQPAELGDSAVYLCARRGTEAFFGQGTRLTVV.